The rows below give T cell receptor beta chains drawn from one sample of a study of OX40 agonist ivuxolimab in advanced cancers. Sequencing used immunoSEQ multiplex PCR; TCRdb keeps in-frame clones, though not all of them. The sample lists some 90,000 clones, around nine tenths seen once, with about 0.87% in the top ten. This specimen consisted of CD4+ or CD8+ T cells sorted from blood, obtained in a trial of the OX40 agonist ivuxolimab. These TCRs come from an adult with an advanced solid tumor such as melanoma, head and neck, liver or kidney cancer. Both conserved end residues are part of each CDR3. D genes are given only for firm matches. Rows give clone size only sometimes, using once, few, many, or a class for an expanded clone.

CASSQRQGTNTEAFF,TGCGCCAGCAGCCAGAGACAGGGGACGAACACTGAAGCTTTCTTT,TRBJ1-1,once,TRBD1,TRBV4-3,15
CASSPLNPMGNTVF,TGTGCCAGCAGCCCCCTGAACCCCATGGGGAACACCGTATTC,TRBJ1-2,.,.,TRBV11-2,14
CASSPAGTWGSYEQYF,TGTGCCAGTAGTCCCGCCGGAACCTGGGGTTCCTACGAGCAGTACTTC,TRBJ2-7,.,.,TRBV19,16
CASSFGTTISYEQYF,TGTGCCAGCAGTTTCGGGACTACGATCTCCTACGAGCAGTACTTC,TRBJ2-7,.,TRBD2,TRBV6-1,15
CASSIGLAQETQYF,TGTGCCAGCAGCATTGGACTAGCTCAAGAGACCCAGTACTTC,TRBJ2-5,.,TRBD2,TRBV9,14
CASSTTVNTEAFF,TGCGCCAGCAGCACGACGGTGAACACTGAAGCTTTCTTT,TRBJ1-1,.,.,TRBV5-1,13
CASSRGVTDTQYF,TGTGCCAGCAGCCGCGGGGTGACGGATACGCAGTATTTT,TRBJ2-3,.,.,TRBV6-4,13
CASSLNFLAGHNEQFF,TGTGCCAGCAGCTTAAATTTCCTAGCGGGCCACAATGAGCAGTTCTTC,TRBJ2-1,.,TRBD2,TRBV7-3,16
CASSLGPVAASYNEQFF,TGTGCCAGCAGCTTAGGGCCCGTAGCGGCCTCCTACAATGAGCAGTTCTTC,TRBJ2-1,.,.,TRBV11-2,17
CASSLEWGAIFYGYTF,TGTGCCAGCAGTTTAGAATGGGGGGCAATATTCTATGGCTACACCTTC,TRBJ1-2,.,.,TRBV28,16
CASRNRAFYGYTF,TGTGCCAGCCGAAACAGGGCCTTCTATGGCTACACCTTC,TRBJ1-2,.,.,TRBV27,13
CASSQGLSGSGNTIYF,TGTGCCAGCTCACAGGGGTTGTCTGGCTCTGGAAACACCATATATTTT,TRBJ1-3,.,.,TRBV18,16
CATVTGSHYEQYF,TGTGCCACCGTAACAGGGTCCCACTACGAGCAGTACTTC,TRBJ2-7,.,.,TRBV28,13
CASSAAYPYNSPLHF,TGTGCCAGCAGCGCGGCCTACCCATATAATTCACCCCTCCACTTT,TRBJ1-6,.,.,TRBV9,15
CASSDRDRGTDTQYF,TGTGCCAGCAGCGACCGGGACAGGGGCACAGATACGCAGTATTTT,TRBJ2-3,.,TRBD1,TRBV7-9,15
CASSYIAGGTDTQYF,TGTGCCAGCAGCTACATAGCGGGAGGCACAGATACGCAGTATTTT,TRBJ2-3,.,TRBD2,TRBV7-8,15
CASSFFIGFDEQFF,TGTGCCAGCAGCTTTTTTATAGGGTTCGATGAGCAGTTCTTC,TRBJ2-1,.,.,TRBV11-2,14